A single sample is the source of the 18 T cell receptor beta chains below, sequenced in a study of metastatic and nonmetastatic thyroid tumors. All patients reached thyroid surgery having received no treatment beforehand. TCRdb re-called the PCR reads via MiXCR. The sample holds 20,000 to 25,000 clones, 36% seen once. The source material was blood. These receptors all come from a male donor with papillary thyroid cancer or a benign thyroid nodule (not recorded which). Some clones in this sample may be carry-over from other donors' samples.

This clone is medium-sized (0.01 to 0.1%) by share. The rearrangement uses TRBV28 and TRBJ1-6; D is perhaps TRBD1 (5 bases). The CDR3 sequence is 14 residues long. Trimming stripped 7 bases from V and 7 bases from J, with 14 bases between. Germline CDR1 and CDR2: MDHEN and SYDVKM. The CDR3 nucleotides are TGTGCCAGCAACCTACAGGTCAACAATTCACCCCTCCACTTT. It codes for CASNLQVNNSPLHF.

CDR3 sequence (DNA): TGTGCCAGCAGTTCACCGCGGGACGACACCTACGAGCAGTACTTC. Protein product: CASSSPRDDTYEQYF. The chain has TRBV6-1 and TRBJ2-7; TRBD2 might be the D (6 bases). The CDR3 is 15 amino acids. V was trimmed by 5 bases and J by 2 bases, leaving 16 bases between them. From germline, CDR1 is MNHNS and CDR2 SASEGT.

This clone showed up many times. This chain connects TRBV6-2 or TRBV6-3 to TRBJ1-2; a weak D match, TRBD1 (6 bases). Germline V gene data show CDR1 as MNHEY and CDR2 as SVGEGT. Between the trimmed V and J ends, which lost 5 bases and 8 bases, there was a span of 21 bases. This CDR3 region has 15 residues. CDR3 sequence (DNA): TGTGCCAGCAGTCGGCAGCTCCGGGACAAAAGGGGCTACACCTTC. Translated, it gives CASSRQLRDKRGYTF.

This clone was seen many times. The rearrangement uses TRBV18 and TRBJ2-7; weak D call: TRBD1 (6 bases). This CDR3 contains 14 residues. Trimming shortened V by 6 bases and J by 2 bases, and 14 bases separated the two germline ends. Germline V CDR1 and CDR2: KGHSH, LQKENI. The CDR3 DNA follows: TGTGCCAGCTCCGACAGGTCGGGACCCTACGAGCAGTACTTC. This encodes CASSDRSGPYEQYF.

This clone was seen a handful of times. V usage is TRBV6-4 and J usage is TRBJ2-3; TRBD2 agrees at 8 bases. Germline V gene lookup returns CDR1 MRHNA and CDR2 SNTAGT. This CDR3 comprises 16 residues. Trimming removed 4 bases from V and 9 bases from J; junction bases left unmatched: 15. CDR3 protein: CASSGGFGREEETQYF. As DNA, the CDR3 is TGTGCCAGCAGTGGCGGGTTTGGGCGGGAGGAAGAGACGCAGTATTTT.

The chain uses TRBV6-1 and TRBJ2-7; 9 positions agree with TRBD1. Germline V lookup: CDR1 MNHNS, CDR2 SASEGT. Trimming took 6 bases from V and 0 from J; bases not matched to a gene: 9. The CDR3 is 16 amino acids. The CDR3 sequence: CASRSRTGAISYEQYF. For the CDR3, the DNA is TGTGCCAGCAGAAGTCGGACAGGGGCAATCTCCTACGAGCAGTACTTC.

This clone has just a few counts. This chain connects TRBV6-1 to TRBJ1-6; 8 bases are shared with TRBD1. After removal of 5 bases from V and 12 bases from J, the junction contained 12 bases not matched to a gene. CDR3 length equals 15 residues. Germline V gives CDR1 MNHNS, CDR2 SASEGT. CDR3 coding DNA: TGTGCCAGCAGTACCGGGACAGGCCGTCGAGGACCCCTCCACTTT. Translating gives CASSTGTGRRGPLHF.

The sample holds many counts of this clone. V and J are TRBV15 and TRBJ2-6; D might be TRBD1 (6 bases). This CDR3 contains 16 residues. Looked up from germline, CDR1 is LNHNV and CDR2 is YYDKDF (reference sequence). V was cut by 1 base and J by 3 bases, with 10 bases left in between. Written as DNA, the CDR3 is TGTGCCACCAGCAGAGGGACAGCAGATGGGGCCAACGTCCTGACTTTC. Translation: CATSRGTADGANVLTF.

The gene calls are TRBV20-1 and TRBJ2-1; 9 nucleotides match TRBD2. The junction had 13 bases not matched to a gene; V was cut back by 6 bases and J by 1 base. Germline-derived CDR1 and CDR2 are DFQATT and SNEGSKA (reference sequence). CDR3 size: 17 residues. The CDR3 DNA reads TGCAGTGCCGGACGTAGCGGGAGCCTCGGGTCCTACAATGAGCAGTTCTTC. Amino acids: CSAGRSGSLGSYNEQFF.

This clone has ten or more counts. This chain joins TRBV2 and TRBJ2-4; possible D gene TRBD2, 5 bases. Trimming cost V 8 bases and J 1 base, with 12 bases left between them. The CDR3 is 14 amino acids. Germline V gene data show CDR1 as SNHLY and CDR2 as FYNNEI. The CDR3: CASEGLEAKNIQYF. DNA for the CDR3: TGTGCCAGCGAGGGTTTGGAGGCCAAAAACATTCAGTACTTC.

V is TRBV6-1 and J is TRBJ2-1; D is unclear. Germline V gives CDR1 MNHNS, CDR2 SASEGT. V was clipped by 2 bases and J by 4 bases, with 9 bases between them. This CDR3 contains 14 residues. CDR3 nucleotide sequence: TGTGCCAGCAGTGAATCTCTGAGTTACAATGAGCAGTTCTTC. Protein: CASSESLSYNEQFF.

This clone was recorded many times. The chain has TRBV2 and TRBJ1-5; no clear D. This CDR3 region has 13 residues. Trimming removed 9 bases from V and 4 bases from J, with 13 bases in between. Germline lookup yields CDR1 SNHLY and CDR2 FYNNEI. The CDR3 protein is CASTRQLNQPQHF. DNA for the CDR3: TGTGCCAGTACCCGGCAGCTAAATCAGCCCCAGCATTTT.

The V call is TRBV6-1, the J call TRBJ2-7; no clear D. Germline CDR1 MNHNS, CDR2 SASEGT. This CDR3 region has 16 residues. The germline V and J ends were trimmed by 2 bases and 2 bases, with 16 bases remaining between them. In nucleotides, the CDR3 is TGTGCCAGCAGTGAACCCCGACAACAGTCTACCTACGAGCAGTACTTC. The encoded protein is CASSEPRQQSTYEQYF.

This clone ranks as medium-sized. The V and J genes are TRBV6-2 or TRBV6-3 and TRBJ2-3; TRBD1 is a possible D gene (5 bases). The CDR3 contains 14 residues. The V end was cut by 6 bases, the J end by 2 bases, with 12 bases between. In germline, CDR1 is MNHEY, CDR2 SVGEGT. DNA of the CDR3: TGTGCCAGCAGGGACGGACAAGTCACAGATACGCAGTATTTT. Its protein product is CASRDGQVTDTQYF.

The genes are TRBV10-1 and TRBJ1-1; D gene unclear. Trimming removed 3 bases at V and 5 bases at J, with 13 bases between. The CDR3 consists of 14 residues. Per germline, CDR1 WNHNN and CDR2 SYGVQD (reference sequence). The CDR3 DNA is TGCGCCAGCAGTGAAGTTGGAAGGGATACTGAAGCTTTCTTT. Protein product: CASSEVGRDTEAFF.

The CDR3 bases are TGTGCCTGGAGTGTACTTCATTCAGGCGATAGCAATCAGCCCCAGCATTTT. It is translated as CAWSVLHSGDSNQPQHF. The chain uses TRBV30 and TRBJ1-5, with D unclear. Germline lookup yields CDR1 GTSNPN and CDR2 SVGIG (reference sequence). Trimming removed 0 bases from V and 0 bases from J, with 15 bases in between. The CDR3 is 17 residues long.

This clone is termed medium-sized. The rearrangement links TRBV5-5 to TRBJ1-2; 7 bases fit TRBD1. The CDR3 extends over 14 amino acids. Germline loops: CDR1 SGHKS, CDR2 YYEKEE (reference sequence). Unmatched junction bases numbered 7, after V lost 4 bases and J lost 4 bases. The CDR3 loop is CASSLTTGTYGYTF. Written as DNA, the CDR3 is TGTGCCAGCAGCCTGACGACAGGGACCTATGGCTACACCTTC.

This clone was seen at least ten times. V usage is TRBV7-9 and J usage is TRBJ2-1; 10 bases align to TRBD1. CDR1 is SEHNR and CDR2 is FQNEAQ in the germline V gene (reference sequence). The CDR3 is 14 residues long. Unmatched junction bases numbered 6, after V lost 6 bases and J lost 7 bases. CDR3 amino acids: CASRRGQGKNEQFF. As DNA, the CDR3 is TGTGCCAGCAGGAGGGGACAGGGGAAGAATGAGCAGTTCTTC.